This is a list of T cell receptor beta chains from one sample in a study of patients and donors after allogeneic stem cell transplantation. TCRdb itself ran the RT-PCR reads through MiXCR, one entry per CDR3 protein. This table has 400,000 to 500,000 distinct CDR3 sequences, 16% appearing once. Sequenced: blood, either unsorted or a sorted T cell fraction (not recorded which). The receptors were sampled from a human donor who was either an allogeneic HSCT recipient or a stem cell or donor lymphocyte infusion donor (not recorded which). It is not recorded whose cells these are; they may come from a transplant donor. The conserved cysteine and the conserved F or W are not part of the CDR3 here. Fields, in order: V gene, CDR3 protein.

v_call: TRBV30; cdr3_aa: AWSLNDYGYT
v_call: TRBV11-3; cdr3_aa: ASSLRRNTGELF
v_call: TRBV20-1; cdr3_aa: SASKGKRGVADTQY
v_call: TRBV20-1; cdr3_aa: SARDEGGRGHTDTQY
v_call: TRBV11-3; cdr3_aa: ASSLVSNEQF
v_call: TRBV10-3; cdr3_aa: AISESTLQETQY
v_call: TRBV30; cdr3_aa: AETPGKAKNIQY
v_call: TRBV12-3/TRBV12-4; cdr3_aa: ASSERRTAYGYT
v_call: TRBV20-1; cdr3_aa: SADRGIQPEAF
v_call: TRBV27; cdr3_aa: ASSPPPLPSSYNEQF
v_call: TRBV29-1; cdr3_aa: SGRTGRTDTQY
v_call: TRBV3-1; cdr3_aa: ASSQDLGRVSTEKLF
v_call: TRBV18; cdr3_aa: ASSPPRTGNTIY
v_call: TRBV18; cdr3_aa: ASSQRTGASSYNEQF
v_call: TRBV7-2; cdr3_aa: ASSDRGRGYT
v_call: TRBV5-6; cdr3_aa: ASSLGGQGAWEQY
v_call: TRBV19; cdr3_aa: ASSVQIGELF
v_call: TRBV18; cdr3_aa: ASSPTQMSYGYT
v_call: TRBV14; cdr3_aa: ASSPGVVGYGYT
v_call: TRBV19; cdr3_aa: ASTTGYEVTTNEKLF
v_call: TRBV27; cdr3_aa: ASSLRESQQY
v_call: TRBV27; cdr3_aa: ASSSGTLGEQF
v_call: TRBV7-3; cdr3_aa: ASSPGSGNNEQF
v_call: TRBV30; cdr3_aa: AWSVSGGSTEAF
v_call: TRBV30; cdr3_aa: AWSGQGPNEKLF
v_call: TRBV5-1; cdr3_aa: ASSHTTGDRTEAF
v_call: TRBV7-2; cdr3_aa: ASSFGQGATNEKLF
v_call: TRBV19; cdr3_aa: ASSPGHEQF
v_call: TRBV4-3; cdr3_aa: ASSQDKGANVAGELF
v_call: TRBV5-1; cdr3_aa: ASSQDRAPFNYGYT
v_call: TRBV20-1; cdr3_aa: SARDRLGRNQPQH
v_call: TRBV4-2; cdr3_aa: ASSPASGSRSKNIQY
v_call: TRBV4-2; cdr3_aa: ASSQDAGITEAF
v_call: TRBV7-2; cdr3_aa: ASSPRQGNAEAF
v_call: TRBV5-1; cdr3_aa: ASSPGTGRGNTIY
v_call: TRBV5-1; cdr3_aa: ASTSLNSGVGHEQF
v_call: TRBV11-2; cdr3_aa: ASSLRRESGMNTEAF
v_call: TRBV15; cdr3_aa: ATSRDRGQSLYGYT
v_call: TRBV13; cdr3_aa: ASSLPVGEGWSDEQF
v_call: TRBV11-2; cdr3_aa: ASSLRAGTSGAKNIQY
v_call: TRBV12-3/TRBV12-4; cdr3_aa: ASNPGTGVGGAKNIQY
v_call: TRBV2; cdr3_aa: ATGAIISYEQY
v_call: TRBV20-1; cdr3_aa: SAVAKWGYT
v_call: TRBV28; cdr3_aa: ASSLQGAFAF
v_call: TRBV6-1; cdr3_aa: ASSRTGINEQF
v_call: TRBV12-3/TRBV12-4; cdr3_aa: ASSLRGRGGHEQF
v_call: TRBV24-1; cdr3_aa: ATSDLAGGSYNEQF
v_call: TRBV5-6; cdr3_aa: ASSSLGPGVGGYT
v_call: TRBV7-6; cdr3_aa: ASSPRGNPTTDTQY
v_call: TRBV27; cdr3_aa: ASSFIFGGDTQY
v_call: TRBV3-1; cdr3_aa: ASSHRGREETQY